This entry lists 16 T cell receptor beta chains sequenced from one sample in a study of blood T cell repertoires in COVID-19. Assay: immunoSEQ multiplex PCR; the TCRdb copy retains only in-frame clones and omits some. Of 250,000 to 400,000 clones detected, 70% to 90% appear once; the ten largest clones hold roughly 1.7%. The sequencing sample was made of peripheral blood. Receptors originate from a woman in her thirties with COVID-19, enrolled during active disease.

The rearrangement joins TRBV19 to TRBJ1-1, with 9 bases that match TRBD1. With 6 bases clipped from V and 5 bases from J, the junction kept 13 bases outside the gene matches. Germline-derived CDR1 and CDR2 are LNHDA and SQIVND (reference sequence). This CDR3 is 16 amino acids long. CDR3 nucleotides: TGTGCCAGTAGACCGGACAGGGGTTCTGACTATACTGAAGCTTTCTTT. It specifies CASRPDRGSDYTEAFF.

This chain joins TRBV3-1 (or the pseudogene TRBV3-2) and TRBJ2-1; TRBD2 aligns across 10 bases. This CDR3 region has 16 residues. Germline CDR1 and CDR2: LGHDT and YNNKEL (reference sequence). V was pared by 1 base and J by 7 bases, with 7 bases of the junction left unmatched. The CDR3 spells CASSQAGTSVVNEQFF. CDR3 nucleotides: TGTGCCAGCAGCCAAGCCGGGACTAGCGTCGTAAATGAGCAGTTCTTC.

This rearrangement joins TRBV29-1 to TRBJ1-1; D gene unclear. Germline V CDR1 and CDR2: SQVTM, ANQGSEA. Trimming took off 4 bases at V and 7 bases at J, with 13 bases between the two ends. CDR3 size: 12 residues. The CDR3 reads CSVGGQINEAFF. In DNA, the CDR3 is TGCAGCGTTGGAGGGCAAATAAATGAAGCTTTCTTT.

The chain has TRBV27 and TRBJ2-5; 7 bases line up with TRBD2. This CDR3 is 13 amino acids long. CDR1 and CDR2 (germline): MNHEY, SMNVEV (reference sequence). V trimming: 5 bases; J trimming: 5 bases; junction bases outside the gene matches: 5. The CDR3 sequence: CASSPKLAETQYF. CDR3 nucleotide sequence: TGTGCCAGCAGTCCCAAACTAGCGGAGACCCAGTACTTC.

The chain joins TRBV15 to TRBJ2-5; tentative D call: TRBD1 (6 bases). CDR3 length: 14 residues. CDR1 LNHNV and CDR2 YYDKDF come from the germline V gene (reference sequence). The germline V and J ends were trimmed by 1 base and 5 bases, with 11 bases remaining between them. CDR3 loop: CATSRAQGYETQYF. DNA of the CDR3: TGTGCCACCAGCAGAGCACAGGGTTATGAGACCCAGTACTTC.

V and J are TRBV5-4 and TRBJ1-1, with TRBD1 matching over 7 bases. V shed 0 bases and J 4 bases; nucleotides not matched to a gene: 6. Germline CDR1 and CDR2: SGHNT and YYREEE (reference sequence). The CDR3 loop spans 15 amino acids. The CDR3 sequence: CASSLGPGGGTEAFF. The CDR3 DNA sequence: TGTGCCAGCAGCTTGGGGCCAGGGGGAGGCACTGAAGCTTTCTTT.

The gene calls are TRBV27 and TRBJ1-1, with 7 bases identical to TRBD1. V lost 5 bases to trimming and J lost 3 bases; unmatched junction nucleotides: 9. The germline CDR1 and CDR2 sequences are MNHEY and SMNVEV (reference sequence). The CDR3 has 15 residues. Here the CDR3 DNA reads TGTGCCAGCAGTCGCGTCGGACAGGTGCACACTGAAGCTTTCTTT. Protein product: CASSRVGQVHTEAFF.

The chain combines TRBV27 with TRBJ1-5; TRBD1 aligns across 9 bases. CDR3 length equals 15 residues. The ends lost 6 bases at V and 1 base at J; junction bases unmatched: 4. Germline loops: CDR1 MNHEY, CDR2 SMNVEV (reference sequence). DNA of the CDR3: TGTGCCAGCAGGGGGACAGGGATGAGCAATCAGCCCCAGCATTTT. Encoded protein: CASRGTGMSNQPQHF.

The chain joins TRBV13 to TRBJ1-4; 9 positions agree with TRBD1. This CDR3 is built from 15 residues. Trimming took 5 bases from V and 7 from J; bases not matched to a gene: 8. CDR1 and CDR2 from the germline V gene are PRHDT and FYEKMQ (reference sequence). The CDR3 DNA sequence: TGTGCCAGCAGCAACAGACAGGGGGGGGCTGAAAAACTGTTTTTT. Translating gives CASSNRQGGAEKLFF.

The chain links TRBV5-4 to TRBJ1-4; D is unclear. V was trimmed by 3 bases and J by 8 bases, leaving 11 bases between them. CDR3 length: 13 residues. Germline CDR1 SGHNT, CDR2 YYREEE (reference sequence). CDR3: CASSSGQREKLFF. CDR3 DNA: TGTGCCAGCAGCTCCGGTCAGAGGGAAAAACTGTTTTTT.

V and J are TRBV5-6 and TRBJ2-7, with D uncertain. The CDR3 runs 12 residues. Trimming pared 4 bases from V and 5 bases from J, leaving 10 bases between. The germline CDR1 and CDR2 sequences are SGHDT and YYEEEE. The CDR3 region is CASSHLGHEQYF. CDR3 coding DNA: TGTGCCAGCAGCCACCTAGGCCACGAGCAGTACTTC.

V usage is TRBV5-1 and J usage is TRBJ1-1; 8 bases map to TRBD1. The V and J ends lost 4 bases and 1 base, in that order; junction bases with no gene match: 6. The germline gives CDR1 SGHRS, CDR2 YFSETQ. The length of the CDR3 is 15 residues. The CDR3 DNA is TGCGCCAGCAGCGGCCAGACAGGGGCGAACACTGAAGCTTTCTTT. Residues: CASSGQTGANTEAFF.

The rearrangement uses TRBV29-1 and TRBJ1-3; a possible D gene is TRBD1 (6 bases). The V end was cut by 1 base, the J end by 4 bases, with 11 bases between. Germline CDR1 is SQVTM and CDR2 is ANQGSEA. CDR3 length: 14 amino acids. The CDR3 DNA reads TGCAGCGTTGAAGCGCAGGGGCGAGGAAACACCATATATTTT. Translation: CSVEAQGRGNTIYF.

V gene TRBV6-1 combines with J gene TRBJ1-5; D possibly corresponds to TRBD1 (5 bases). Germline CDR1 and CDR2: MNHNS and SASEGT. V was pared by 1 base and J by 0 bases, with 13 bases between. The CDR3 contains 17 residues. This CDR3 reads CASSEGPGRGSNQPQHF. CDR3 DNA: TGTGCCAGCAGTGAAGGTCCAGGGAGGGGTAGCAATCAGCCCCAGCATTTT.

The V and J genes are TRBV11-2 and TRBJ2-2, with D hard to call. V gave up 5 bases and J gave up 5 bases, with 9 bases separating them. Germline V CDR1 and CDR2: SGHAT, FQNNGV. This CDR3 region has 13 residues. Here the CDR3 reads CASSPLWTGELFF. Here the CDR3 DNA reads TGTGCCAGCAGCCCACTTTGGACCGGGGAGCTGTTTTTT. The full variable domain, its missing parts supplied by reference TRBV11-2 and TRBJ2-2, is EAGVAQSPRYKIIEKRQSVAFWCNPISGHATLYWYQQILGQGPKLLIQFQNNGVVDDSQLPKDRFSAERLKGVDSTLKIQPAKLEDSAVYLCASSPLWTGELFFGEGSRLTVL.

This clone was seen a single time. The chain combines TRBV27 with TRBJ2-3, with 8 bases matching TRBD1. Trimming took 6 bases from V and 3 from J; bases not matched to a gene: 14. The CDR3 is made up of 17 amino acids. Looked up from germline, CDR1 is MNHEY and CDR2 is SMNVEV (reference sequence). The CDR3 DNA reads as TGTGCCAGCAGCCGACCACAGGGGGTAGGAGGTACAGATACGCAGTATTTT. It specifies CASSRPQGVGGTDTQYF.